This T cell receptor beta chain was recorded in a study of spatial heterogeneity in lung cancer. This CDR3 has 13 amino acids. Germline V gene sequence: CDR1 SQVTM, CDR2 ANQGSEA. Trimming at V came to 4 bases and at J to 5 bases, leaving 6 bases not matched to a gene. A unique molecular identifier was attached to every TCR cDNA molecule. TCRdb redid the calling of the 5' RACE reads with MiXCR, one entry per CDR3 protein. The data hold roughly 72,000 distinct CDR3 sequences, with nearly 9% observed a single time. Time point in this sample: blood at routine non-recurrence follow-up after resection. At least ten counts were recorded for this clonotype.

The genes are TRBV29-1 and TRBJ2-5; the match to TRBD2 covers 8 bases. This receptor was taken from a female donor with early-stage non-small cell lung cancer. The input for sequencing was PBMCs, taken at follow-up. CDR3 sequence (DNA): TGCAGCGTTGGGGGACTAGGACTGGAGACCCAGTACTTC. Protein: CSVGGLGLETQYF.